The 10 T cell receptor beta chains listed next were all sequenced from one sample in a study of control samples from healthy donors and cancer patients. TCRdb's table, derived via immunoSEQ multiplex PCR, lists solely in-frame clones and lacks some. The data show 350,000 to 450,000 clones, over 75% seen once. The sample taken for sequencing was PBMCs. These receptors all come from a man aged 35 to 55 with head and neck cancer.

The V call is TRBV5-4, the J call TRBJ2-4; D might be TRBD1 or TRBD2, each matching 5 bases. CDR3 length: 14 residues. Germline values: CDR1 SGHNT, CDR2 YYREEE (reference sequence). Trimming removed 5 bases from V and 0 bases from J, with 9 bases in between. In DNA form, the CDR3 reads TGTGCCAGCAGTCCCGGGACAGCCAAAAACATTCAGTACTTC. Translated: CASSPGTAKNIQYF.

The chain joins TRBV7-6 to TRBJ2-1; 8 bases agree with TRBD2. CDR1 and CDR2 from the germline V gene are SGHVS and FNYEAQ. V lost 3 bases to trimming and J lost 2 bases; unmatched junction nucleotides: 3. The CDR3 is 15 amino acids. The CDR3 DNA follows: TGTGCCAGCAGCTTCAGCGGGGGAACCTACAATGAGCAGTTCTTC. Residues: CASSFSGGTYNEQFF.

The genes are TRBV7-9 and TRBJ2-2, with 9 bases fitting TRBD1. CDR3 length: 17 residues. V trimming: 1 base; J trimming: 1 base; junction bases outside the gene matches: 4. CDR1 SEHNR and CDR2 FQNEAQ come from the germline V gene (reference sequence). The CDR3 region is CASSLEQGAKNTGELFF. The CDR3 DNA reads TGTGCCAGCAGCTTAGAACAGGGGGCTAAGAACACCGGGGAGCTGTTTTTT.

The chain links TRBV4-3 to TRBJ1-5; no clear D gene. CDR1 and CDR2 from the germline V gene are LGHNA and YSLEER. The V gene lost 0 bases and the J gene lost 5 bases, with 11 bases spanning the gap. The CDR3 loop spans 15 amino acids. The CDR3 is CASSQDLTSYQPQHF. The CDR3 DNA follows: TGCGCCAGCAGCCAAGATCTAACCTCGTATCAGCCCCAGCATTTT.

V usage is TRBV6-2 or TRBV6-3 and J usage is TRBJ1-3; D is uncertain. Per germline, CDR1 MNHEY and CDR2 SVGEGT. The V end was cut by 6 bases, the J end by 0 bases, with 9 bases between. The CDR3 totals 14 residues. CDR3 sequence: CASSQLSSGNTIYF. CDR3 nucleotides: TGTGCCAGCAGCCAACTTAGCTCTGGAAACACCATATATTTT.

This clone has just a few counts. This chain joins TRBV3-1 (or the pseudogene TRBV3-2) and TRBJ2-7, with 10 bases lining up with TRBD1. Germline V gene data show CDR1 as LGHDT and CDR2 as YNNKEL (reference sequence). The trim removed 1 base at V and 7 bases at J, leaving 13 bases unmatched. CDR3 length: 17 amino acids. CDR3 loop: CASSQASPGQGSREQYF. CDR3 DNA: TGTGCCAGCAGCCAAGCATCTCCGGGACAGGGGAGTAGGGAGCAGTACTTC.

The chain carries TRBV7-9 and TRBJ2-7; D not certain. The V end was cut by 5 bases, the J end by 0 bases, with 8 bases between. Germline CDR1 and CDR2: SEHNR and FQNEAQ (reference sequence). The CDR3 runs 13 residues. The CDR3 loop is CASSLPASYEQYF. The CDR3, as DNA: TGTGCCAGCAGCCTACCCGCCTCCTACGAGCAGTACTTC. The full variable domain, its missing parts supplied by reference TRBV7-9 and TRBJ2-7, is DTGVSQNPRHKITKRGQNVTFRCDPISEHNRLYWYRQTLGQGPEFLTYFQNEAQLEKSRLLSDRFSAERPKGSFSTLEIQRTEQGDSAMYLCASSLPASYEQYFGPGTRLTVT.

V usage is TRBV12-1 and J usage is TRBJ1-2; the D call of TRBD1 is as the table states it, not checked on the DNA. TRBV12-1 is reported as a pseudogene. The CDR3 length is 13 residues. In DNA, the CDR3 is TGTGCCAGCAGCCGGGACACTTACTATGGCTACACCTTC. Translation gives CASSRDTYYGYTF.

This clone came up once. CDR3 amino acids: CANRGGGANNSPLHF. The CDR3 coding sequence is TGTGCCAACAGGGGCGGGGGCGCAAATAATTCACCCCTCCACTTT. V usage is TRBV6-4 and J usage is TRBJ1-6; 7 bases are shared with TRBD1. The CDR3 contains 15 residues. Trimming removed 10 bases from V and 5 bases from J; junction bases left unmatched: 11. The germline V gene has CDR1 MRHNA and CDR2 SNTAGT.

Details on this clone: Other DNA sequences in this specimen translate into the identical CDR3. The rearrangement uses TRBV3-1 (or the pseudogene TRBV3-2) and TRBJ1-5; D is perhaps TRBD1 (6 bases). CDR1 LGHDT and CDR2 YNNKEL come from the germline V gene (reference sequence). The V gene lost 3 bases and the J gene lost 4 bases, with 13 bases spanning the gap. The CDR3 totals 15 residues. CDR3 in DNA: TGTGCCAGCAGCCAGGGGGGCGGGGGTAATCAGCCCCAGCATTTT. Translation: CASSQGGGGNQPQHF.